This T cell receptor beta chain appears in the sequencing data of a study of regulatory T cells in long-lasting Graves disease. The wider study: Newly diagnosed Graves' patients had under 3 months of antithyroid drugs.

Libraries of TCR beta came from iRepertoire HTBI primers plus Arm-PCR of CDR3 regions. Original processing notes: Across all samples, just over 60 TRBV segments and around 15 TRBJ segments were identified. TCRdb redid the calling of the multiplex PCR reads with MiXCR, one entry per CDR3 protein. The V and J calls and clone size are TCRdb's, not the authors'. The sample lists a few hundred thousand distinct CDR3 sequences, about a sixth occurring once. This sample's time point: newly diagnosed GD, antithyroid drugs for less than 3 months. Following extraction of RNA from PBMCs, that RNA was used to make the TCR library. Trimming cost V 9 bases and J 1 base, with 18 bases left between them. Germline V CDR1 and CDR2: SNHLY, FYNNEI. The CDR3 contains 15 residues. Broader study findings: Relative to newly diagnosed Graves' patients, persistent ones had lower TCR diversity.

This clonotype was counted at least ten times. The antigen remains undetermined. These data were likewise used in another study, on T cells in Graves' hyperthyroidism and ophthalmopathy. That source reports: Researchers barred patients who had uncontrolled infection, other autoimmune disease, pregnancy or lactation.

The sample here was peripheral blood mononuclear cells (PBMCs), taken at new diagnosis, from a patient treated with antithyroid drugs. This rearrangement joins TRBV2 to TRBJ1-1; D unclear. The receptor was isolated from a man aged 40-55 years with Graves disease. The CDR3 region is CASDTARVTNTEAFF. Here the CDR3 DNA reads TGTGCCAGTGATACTGCGCGGGTTACGAACACTGAAGCTTTCTTT.